This entry lists 2 T cell receptor beta chains sequenced from one sample in a study of blood T cell repertoires in COVID-19. Sequencing used immunoSEQ multiplex PCR; TCRdb keeps in-frame clones, though not all of them. The sample lists approximately 74,000 clones; approximately 84% were seen once. The material sequenced was peripheral blood. The receptor source for this set is a man between 65 and 85 years old with acute or convalescent COVID-19.

The V gene is TRBV15, the J gene TRBJ2-1; 7 nucleotides align to TRBD2. The V segment lost 0 bases and the J segment 9 bases; nucleotides outside the gene matches: 2. Germline V gene sequence: CDR1 LNHNV, CDR2 YYDKDF (reference sequence). The CDR3 contains 13 residues. The CDR3 reads CATSRDLAVEQFF. As DNA, the CDR3 is TGTGCCACCAGCAGAGATCTAGCGGTTGAGCAGTTCTTC.

The chain's CDR3 is CASSTAWDSRNQPQHF. The CDR3 region has the DNA TGTGCCAGCAGTACGGCCTGGGACAGCCGCAATCAGCCCCAGCATTTT. This chain connects TRBV21-1 to TRBJ1-5; the DNA was not used to check the table's D call, TRBD1. TRBV21-1 is flagged as a pseudogene. CDR3 size: 16 residues.